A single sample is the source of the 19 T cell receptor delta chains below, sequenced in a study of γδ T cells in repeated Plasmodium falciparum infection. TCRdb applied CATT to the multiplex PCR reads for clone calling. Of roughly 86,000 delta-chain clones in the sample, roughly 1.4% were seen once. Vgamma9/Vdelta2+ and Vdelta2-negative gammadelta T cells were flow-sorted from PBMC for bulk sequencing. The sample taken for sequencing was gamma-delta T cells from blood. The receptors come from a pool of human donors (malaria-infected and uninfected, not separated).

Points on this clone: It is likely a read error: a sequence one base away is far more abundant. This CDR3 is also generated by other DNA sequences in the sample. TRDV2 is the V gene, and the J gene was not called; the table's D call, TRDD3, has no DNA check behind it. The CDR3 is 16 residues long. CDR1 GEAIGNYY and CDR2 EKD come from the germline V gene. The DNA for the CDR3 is TGTGCCTGTGACGCCCTGGGGGACGGGGGGACCGATAAGCTCATCTTT. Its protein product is CACDALGDGGTDKLIF.

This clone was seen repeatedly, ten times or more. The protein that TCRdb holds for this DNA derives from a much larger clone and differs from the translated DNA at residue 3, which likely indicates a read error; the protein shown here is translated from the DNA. CDR3 loop: CARDTVGGGYVGYTDKLIF. CDR3 nucleotides: TGTGCCCGTGACACCGTAGGTGGGGGATACGTGGGGTACACCGATAAACTCATCTTT. This chain joins TRDV2 and TRDJ1; TRDD3 matches 11 bases. The CDR3 has 19 residues. Germline V gene lookup returns CDR1 GEAIGNYY and CDR2 EKD.

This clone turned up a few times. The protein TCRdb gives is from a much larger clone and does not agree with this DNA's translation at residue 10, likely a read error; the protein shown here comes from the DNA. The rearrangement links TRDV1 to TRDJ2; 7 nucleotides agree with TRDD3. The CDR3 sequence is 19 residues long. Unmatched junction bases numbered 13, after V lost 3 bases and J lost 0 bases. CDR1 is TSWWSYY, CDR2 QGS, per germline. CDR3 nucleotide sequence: TGTGCTCTTGGGGAGGGGATAAAGCCTGCCCACGCTTTGACAGCACAACTCTTCTTT. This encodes CALGEGIKPAHALTAQLFF.

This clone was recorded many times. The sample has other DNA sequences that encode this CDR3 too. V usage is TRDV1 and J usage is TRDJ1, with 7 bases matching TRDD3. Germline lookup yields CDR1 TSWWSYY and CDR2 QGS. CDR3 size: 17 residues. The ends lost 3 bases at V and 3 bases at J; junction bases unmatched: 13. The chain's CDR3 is CALGDPWLGGSSDKLIF. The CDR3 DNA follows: TGTGCTCTTGGGGACCCCTGGCTCGGGGGATCTTCCGATAAACTCATCTTT.

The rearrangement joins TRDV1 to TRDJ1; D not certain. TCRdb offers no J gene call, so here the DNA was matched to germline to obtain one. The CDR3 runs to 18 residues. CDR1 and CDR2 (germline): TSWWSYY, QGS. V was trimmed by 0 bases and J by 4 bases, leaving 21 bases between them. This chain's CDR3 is CALGELVSFPLWSDKLIF. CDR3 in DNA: TGTGCTCTTGGGGAACTAGTATCTTTTCCCCTCTGGAGCGATAAACTCATCTTT.

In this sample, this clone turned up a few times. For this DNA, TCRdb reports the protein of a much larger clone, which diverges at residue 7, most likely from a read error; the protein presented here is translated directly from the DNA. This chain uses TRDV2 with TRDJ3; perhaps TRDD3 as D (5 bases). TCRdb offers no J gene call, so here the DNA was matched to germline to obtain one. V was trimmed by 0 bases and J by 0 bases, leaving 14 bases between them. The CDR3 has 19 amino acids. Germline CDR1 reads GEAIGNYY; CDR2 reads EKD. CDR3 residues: CACDTVAGASSWDTRQMFF. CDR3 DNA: TGTGCCTGTGACACCGTCGCGGGGGCAAGCTCCTGGGACACCCGACAGATGTTTTTC.

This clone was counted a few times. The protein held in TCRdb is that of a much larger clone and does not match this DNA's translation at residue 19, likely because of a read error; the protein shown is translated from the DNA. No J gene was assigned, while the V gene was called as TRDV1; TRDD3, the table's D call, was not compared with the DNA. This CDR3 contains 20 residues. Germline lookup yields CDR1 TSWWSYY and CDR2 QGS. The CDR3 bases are TGTGCTCTTGGGGAATACCGTTTGGCTGGGGGATACCCAGGCACCGATAAACTCACCTTT. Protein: CALGEYRLAGGYPGTDKLTF.

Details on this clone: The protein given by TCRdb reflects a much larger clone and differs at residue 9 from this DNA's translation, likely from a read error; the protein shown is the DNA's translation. CDR3 sequence: CACDPWTTEGYNKLIF. The CDR3 DNA reads as TGTGCCTGTGACCCATGGACTACTGAGGGATACAATAAACTCATCTTT. The chain recombines TRDV2 with TRDJ1, with 7 bases lining up with TRDD3. Losses at the gene ends were 3 bases for V and 6 bases for J; bases not matched to a gene: 15. The CDR3 has 16 amino acids. CDR1 is GEAIGNYY, CDR2 EKD, per germline.

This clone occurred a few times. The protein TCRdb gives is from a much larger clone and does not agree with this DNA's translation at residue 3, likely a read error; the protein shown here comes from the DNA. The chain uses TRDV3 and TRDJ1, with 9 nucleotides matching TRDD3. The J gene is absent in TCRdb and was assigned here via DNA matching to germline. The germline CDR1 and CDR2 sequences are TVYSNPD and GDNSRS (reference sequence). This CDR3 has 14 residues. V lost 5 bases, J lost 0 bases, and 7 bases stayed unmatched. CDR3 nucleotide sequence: TGTGCCCTCTTCCCTGGGGGATACACCGATAAACTCATCTTT. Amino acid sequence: CALFPGGYTDKLIF.

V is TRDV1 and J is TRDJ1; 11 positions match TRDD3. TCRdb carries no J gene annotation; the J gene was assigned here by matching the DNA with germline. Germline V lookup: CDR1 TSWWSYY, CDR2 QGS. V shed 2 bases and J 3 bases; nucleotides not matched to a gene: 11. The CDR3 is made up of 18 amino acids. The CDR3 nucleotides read TGTGCTCTTGGGGAATTCCTGGGTTGGGGGATACGGGCCGATAAACTCATCTTT. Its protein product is CALGEFLGWGIRADKLIF.

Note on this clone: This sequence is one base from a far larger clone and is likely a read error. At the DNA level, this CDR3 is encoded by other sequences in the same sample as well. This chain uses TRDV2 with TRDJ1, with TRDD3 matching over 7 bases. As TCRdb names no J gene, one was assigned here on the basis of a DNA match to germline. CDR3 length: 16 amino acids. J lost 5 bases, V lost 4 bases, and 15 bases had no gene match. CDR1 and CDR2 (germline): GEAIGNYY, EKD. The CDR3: CACEPAAKWGRDKLIF. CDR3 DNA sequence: TGTGCCTGTGAACCTGCGGCTAAATGGGGGAGAGATAAACTCATCTTT.

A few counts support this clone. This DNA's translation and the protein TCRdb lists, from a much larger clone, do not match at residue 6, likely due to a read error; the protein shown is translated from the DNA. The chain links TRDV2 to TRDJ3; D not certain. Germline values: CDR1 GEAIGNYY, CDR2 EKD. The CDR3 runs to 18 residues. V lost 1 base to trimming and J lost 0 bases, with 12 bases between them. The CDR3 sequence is CACDTVGQSSWDTRQMFF. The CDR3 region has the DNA TGTGCCTGTGACACTGTAGGTCAGAGCTCCTGGGACACCCGACAGATGTTTTTC.

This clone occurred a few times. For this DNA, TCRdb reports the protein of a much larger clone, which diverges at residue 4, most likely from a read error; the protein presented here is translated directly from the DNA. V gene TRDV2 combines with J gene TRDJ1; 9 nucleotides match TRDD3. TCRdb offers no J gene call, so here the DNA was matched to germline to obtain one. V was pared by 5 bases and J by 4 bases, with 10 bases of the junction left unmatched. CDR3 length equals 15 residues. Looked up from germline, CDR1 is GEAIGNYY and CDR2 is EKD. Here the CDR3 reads CACGPLGEVVDKLIF. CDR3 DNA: TGTGCCTGTGGTCCACTGGGGGAGGTGGTCGATAAACTCATCTTT.

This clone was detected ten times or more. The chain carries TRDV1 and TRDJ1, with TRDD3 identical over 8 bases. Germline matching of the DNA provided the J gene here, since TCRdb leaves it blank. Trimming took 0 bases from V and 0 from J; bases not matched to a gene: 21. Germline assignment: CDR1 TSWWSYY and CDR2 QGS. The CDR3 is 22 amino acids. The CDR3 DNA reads TGTGCTCTTGGGGAACTTTCCCCTAACTCCCTTGACTGGGGGCCTGACACCGATAAACTCATCTTT. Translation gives CALGELSPNSLDWGPDTDKLIF.

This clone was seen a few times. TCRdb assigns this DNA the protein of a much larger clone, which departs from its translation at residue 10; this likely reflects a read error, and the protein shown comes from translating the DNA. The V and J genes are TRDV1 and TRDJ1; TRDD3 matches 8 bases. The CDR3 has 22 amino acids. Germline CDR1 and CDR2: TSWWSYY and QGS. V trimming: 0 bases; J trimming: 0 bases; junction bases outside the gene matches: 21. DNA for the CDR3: TGTGCTCTTGGGGAACTAAGACTGACCTCCTGGGGGAAAACTAGCTACACCGATAAACTCATCTTT. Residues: CALGELRLTSWGKTSYTDKLIF.

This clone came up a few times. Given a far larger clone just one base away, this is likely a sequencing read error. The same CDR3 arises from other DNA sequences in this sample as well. This chain's CDR3 is CALGERTLSWGIRMTAQLFF. The DNA of the CDR3 is TGTGCTCTTGGGGAGCGGACCCTAAGCTGGGGGATACGTATGACAGCACAACTCTTCTTT. The chain uses TRDV1 and TRDJ2; the match to TRDD3 covers 12 bases. Assignment of the J gene here rests on matching the DNA to germline, because TCRdb gives none. V lost 3 bases to trimming and J lost 3 bases; unmatched junction nucleotides: 14. Germline V lookup: CDR1 TSWWSYY, CDR2 QGS. The CDR3 loop spans 20 amino acids.

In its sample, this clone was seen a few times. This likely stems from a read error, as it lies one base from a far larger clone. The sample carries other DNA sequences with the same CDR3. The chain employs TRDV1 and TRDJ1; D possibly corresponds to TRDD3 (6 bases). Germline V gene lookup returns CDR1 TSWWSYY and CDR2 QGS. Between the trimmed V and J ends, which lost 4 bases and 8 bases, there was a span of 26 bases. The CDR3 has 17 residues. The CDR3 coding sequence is TGTGCTCTTGGGGGACGTTGCACTGAATCTGGGGACAAAAAACTCATCTTT. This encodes CALGGRCTESGDKKLIF.

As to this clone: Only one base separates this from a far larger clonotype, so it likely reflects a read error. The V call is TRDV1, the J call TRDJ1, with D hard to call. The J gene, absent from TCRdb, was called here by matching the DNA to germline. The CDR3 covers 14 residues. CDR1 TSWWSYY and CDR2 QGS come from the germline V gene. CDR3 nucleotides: TGTGCTCTCGGGGCCTTACCCGGAGGGCATAAACTCATCTTT. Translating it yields CALGALPGGHKLIF.

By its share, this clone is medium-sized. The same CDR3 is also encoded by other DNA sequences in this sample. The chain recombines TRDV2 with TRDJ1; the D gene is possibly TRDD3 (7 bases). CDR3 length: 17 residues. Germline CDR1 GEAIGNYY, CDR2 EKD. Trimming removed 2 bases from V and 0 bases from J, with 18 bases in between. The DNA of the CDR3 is TGTGCCTGTGACAAAGGTCCTACTGGGGCCTACACCGATAAACTCATCTTT. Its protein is CACDKGPTGAYTDKLIF.